This TCR beta chain was retrieved from a study of radiation and T cells in renal cell carcinoma. Profiling relied on immunoSEQ multiplex PCR, and the TCRdb table lists in-frame clones only, not all of them. Of 150,000 or so clones in the sample, roughly 87% are singletons; the top ten hold 10% to 15%. General study points: From baseline, blood top tumor clonotypes peaked at 2 weeks post-radiation.

This clone was seen more than once but under ten times. Its specificity is unknown. Regarding time point: blood 2 weeks post-SBRT. The sample's treatment: 15 Gy SBRT to primary tumor, nephrectomy 4 weeks later. The origin of this receptor is a woman aged 50 to 60 with renal cell carcinoma. The source material was blood, sampled from a patient whose treatment included radiotherapy and nephrectomy.

The CDR3 sequence is CASSERRVRQPQHF. The CDR3 DNA is TGCGCCAGCAGTGAGAGAAGGGTCCGACAGCCCCAGCATTTT. The chain couples TRBV10-1 to TRBJ1-5; D remains unclear. Germline CDR1 is WNHNN and CDR2 is SYGVQD (reference sequence). The length of the CDR3 is 14 residues. V lost 2 bases, J lost 7 bases, and 12 bases lay in between.